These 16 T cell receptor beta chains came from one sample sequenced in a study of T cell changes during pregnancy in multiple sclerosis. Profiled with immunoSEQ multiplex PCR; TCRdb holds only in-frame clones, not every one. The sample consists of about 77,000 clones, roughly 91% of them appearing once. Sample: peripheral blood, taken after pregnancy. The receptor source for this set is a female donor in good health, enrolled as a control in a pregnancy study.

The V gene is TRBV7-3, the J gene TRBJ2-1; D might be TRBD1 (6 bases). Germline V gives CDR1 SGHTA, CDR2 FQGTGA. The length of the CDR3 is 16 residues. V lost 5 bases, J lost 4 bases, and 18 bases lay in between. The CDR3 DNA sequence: TGTGCCAGCAGCCGGAATCCGGGGACACTATACAATGAGCAGTTCTTC. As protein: CASSRNPGTLYNEQFF.

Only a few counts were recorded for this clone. The CDR3 loop is CASSRDSYYTF. The DNA of the CDR3 is TGTGCCAGCAGTCGGGACAGCTACTACACCTTC. The rearrangement joins TRBV7-9 to TRBJ1-2; 7 nucleotides agree with TRBD1. CDR3 length: 11 amino acids. J lost 10 bases, V lost 6 bases, and 5 bases had no gene match. Germline V gene lookup returns CDR1 SEHNR and CDR2 FQNEAQ (reference sequence).

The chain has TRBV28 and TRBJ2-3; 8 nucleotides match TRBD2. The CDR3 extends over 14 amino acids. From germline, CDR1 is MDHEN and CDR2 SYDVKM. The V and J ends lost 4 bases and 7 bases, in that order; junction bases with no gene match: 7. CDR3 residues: CASSSSGSLYTQYF. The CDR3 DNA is TGTGCCAGCAGTTCGAGCGGGAGTCTGTATACGCAGTATTTT.

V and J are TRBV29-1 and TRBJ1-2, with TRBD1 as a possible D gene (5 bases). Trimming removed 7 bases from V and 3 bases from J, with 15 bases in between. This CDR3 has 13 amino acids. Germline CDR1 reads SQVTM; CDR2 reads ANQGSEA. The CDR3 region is CSAAGGMDYGYTF. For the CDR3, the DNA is TGCAGCGCGGCGGGGGGTATGGACTATGGCTACACCTTC.

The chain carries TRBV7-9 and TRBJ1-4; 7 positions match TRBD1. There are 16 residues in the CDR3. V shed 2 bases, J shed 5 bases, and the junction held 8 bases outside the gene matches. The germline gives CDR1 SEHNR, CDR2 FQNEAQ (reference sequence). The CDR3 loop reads CASSLITGALNEKLFF. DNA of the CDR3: TGTGCCAGCAGCTTAATCACAGGGGCTCTGAATGAAAAACTGTTTTTT.

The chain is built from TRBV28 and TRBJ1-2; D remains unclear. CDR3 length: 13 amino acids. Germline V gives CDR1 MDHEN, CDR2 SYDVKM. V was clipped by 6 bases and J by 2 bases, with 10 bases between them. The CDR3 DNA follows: TGTGCCAGCAGGAGGACGGGAAACTATGGCTACACCTTC. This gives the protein CASRRTGNYGYTF.

CDR3 loop: CASSRTWLADNEQFF. CDR3 DNA: TGTGCCAGCAGCCGAACGTGGCTAGCGGACAATGAGCAGTTCTTC. The chain joins TRBV7-9 to TRBJ2-1; 7 bases align to TRBD2. Losses at the gene ends were 5 bases for V and 5 bases for J; bases not matched to a gene: 9. The CDR3 contains 15 residues. The germline V gene has CDR1 SEHNR and CDR2 FQNEAQ (reference sequence).

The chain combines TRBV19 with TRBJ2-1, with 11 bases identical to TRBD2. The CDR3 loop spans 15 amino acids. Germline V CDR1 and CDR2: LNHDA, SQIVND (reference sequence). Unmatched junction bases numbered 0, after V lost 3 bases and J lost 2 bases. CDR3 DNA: TGTGCCAGTAGTATGGGACTAGCGGCCTACAATGAGCAGTTCTTC. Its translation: CASSMGLAAYNEQFF.

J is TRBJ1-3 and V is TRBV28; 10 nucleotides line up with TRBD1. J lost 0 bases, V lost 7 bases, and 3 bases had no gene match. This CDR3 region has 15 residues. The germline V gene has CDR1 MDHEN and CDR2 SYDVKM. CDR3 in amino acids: CASKGQGYSGNTIYF. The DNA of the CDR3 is TGTGCCAGCAAGGGACAGGGGTACTCTGGAAACACCATATATTTT.

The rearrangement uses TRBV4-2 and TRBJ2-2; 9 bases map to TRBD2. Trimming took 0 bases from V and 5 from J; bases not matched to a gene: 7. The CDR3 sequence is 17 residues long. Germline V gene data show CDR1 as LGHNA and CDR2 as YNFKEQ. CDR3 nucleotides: TGTGCCAGCAGCCAAGATGATCCAGGACTAGCGACCGGGGAGCTGTTTTTT. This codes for CASSQDDPGLATGELFF.

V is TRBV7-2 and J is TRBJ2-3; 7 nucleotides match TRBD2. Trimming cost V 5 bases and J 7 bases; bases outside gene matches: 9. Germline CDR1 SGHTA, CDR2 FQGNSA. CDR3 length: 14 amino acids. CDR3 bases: TGTGCCAGCAGCCCTACCCGGGGGGTTAATACGCAGTATTTT. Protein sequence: CASSPTRGVNTQYF. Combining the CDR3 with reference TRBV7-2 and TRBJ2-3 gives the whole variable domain GAGVSQSPSNKVTEKGKDVELRCDPISGHTALYWYRQSLGQGLEFLIYFQGNSAPDKSGLPSDRFSAERTGGSVSTLTIQRTQQEDSAVYLCASSPTRGVNTQYFGPGTRLTVL.

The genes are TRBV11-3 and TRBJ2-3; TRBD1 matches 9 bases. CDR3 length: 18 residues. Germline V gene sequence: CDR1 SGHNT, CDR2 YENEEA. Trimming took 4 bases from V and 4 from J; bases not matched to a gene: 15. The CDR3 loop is CASSSGTGRGGGPDTQYF. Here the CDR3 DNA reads TGTGCCAGCAGCTCCGGGACAGGGCGAGGAGGCGGGCCAGATACGCAGTATTTT.

CDR3 amino acids: CASSFPRLGQHHYEQYF. In nucleotides, the CDR3 is TGTGCCAGCAGTTTTCCGCGCCTTGGACAGCACCACTACGAGCAGTACTTC. The chain recombines TRBV28 with TRBJ2-7, with a possible D match to TRBD1 (6 bases). The CDR3 is 17 amino acids. Germline-derived CDR1 and CDR2 are MDHEN and SYDVKM. Trimming stripped 3 bases from V and 3 bases from J, with 21 bases between.

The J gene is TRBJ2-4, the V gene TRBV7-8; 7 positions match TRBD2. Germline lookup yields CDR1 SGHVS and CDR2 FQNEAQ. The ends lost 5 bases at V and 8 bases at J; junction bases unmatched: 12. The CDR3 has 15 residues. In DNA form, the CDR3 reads TGTGCCAGCAGCCCCCGAACACCGGGAGGTGACATTCAGTACTTC. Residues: CASSPRTPGGDIQYF.

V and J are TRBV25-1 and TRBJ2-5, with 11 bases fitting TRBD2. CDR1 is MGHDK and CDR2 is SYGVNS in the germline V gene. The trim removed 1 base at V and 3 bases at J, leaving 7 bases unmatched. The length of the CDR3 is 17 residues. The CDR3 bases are TGTGCCAGCAGTGAATGGGCCCCGGGACTAGCGGAAGAGACCCAGTACTTC. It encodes CASSEWAPGLAEETQYF.

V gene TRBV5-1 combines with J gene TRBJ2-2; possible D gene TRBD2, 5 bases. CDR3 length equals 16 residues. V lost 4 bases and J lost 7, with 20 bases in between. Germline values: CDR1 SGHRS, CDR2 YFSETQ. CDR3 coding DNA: TGCGCCAGCAGCCCGGGAAATATGGGAGCTAACGGGGAGCTGTTTTTT. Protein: CASSPGNMGANGELFF.